Listed here are 11 T cell receptor beta chains from one sample, sequenced in a study of blood T cell repertoires in COVID-19. Sequenced by immunoSEQ multiplex PCR; TCRdb stores in-frame clones only, minus some. Among about 160,000 clones listed, 60% to 85% were seen once. The specimen was peripheral blood. These receptors all come from a man aged 55-75 years with acute or convalescent COVID-19.

This clone was seen more than once but under ten times. The chain employs TRBV30 and TRBJ2-7, with D uncertain. Germline loops: CDR1 GTSNPN, CDR2 SVGIG (reference sequence). The germline V and J ends were trimmed by 0 bases and 1 base, with 10 bases remaining between them. The CDR3 is made up of 14 amino acids. This CDR3 is CAWSVSGTSYEQYF. The CDR3, as DNA: TGTGCCTGGAGTGTCTCAGGAACTTCCTACGAGCAGTACTTC.

This rearrangement joins TRBV5-6 to TRBJ1-1; D unresolved. Trimming left V 3 bases short and J 0 bases short, with 6 bases between. Germline assignment: CDR1 SGHDT and CDR2 YYEEEE. The CDR3 loop spans 13 amino acids. The CDR3 sequence: CASSSQMNTEAFF. The CDR3 DNA reads TGTGCCAGCAGCTCTCAGATGAACACTGAAGCTTTCTTT. Supplemented by reference TRBV5-6 and TRBJ1-1, the full variable domain reads DAGVTQSPTHLIKTRGQQVTLRCSPKSGHDTVSWYQQALGQGPQFIFQYYEEEERQRGNFPDRFSGHQFPNYSSELNVNALLLGDSALYLCASSSQMNTEAFFGQGTRLTVV.

Comments on this clone: Additional DNA sequences in this sample encode the identical CDR3. The rearrangement uses TRBV3-1 (or the pseudogene TRBV3-2) and TRBJ1-2; D possibly corresponds to TRBD1 (5 bases). Germline lookup yields CDR1 LGHDT and CDR2 YNNKEL (reference sequence). The CDR3 covers 14 residues. V was clipped by 0 bases and J by 3 bases, with 8 bases between them. The CDR3 nucleotides read TGTGCCAGCAGCCAAGACGGGGGGTACTATGGCTACACCTTC. It translates to CASSQDGGYYGYTF.

The chain is built from TRBV6-5 and TRBJ2-1, with a possible D match to TRBD1 (5 bases). This CDR3 spans 15 amino acids. Trimming pared 6 bases from V and 0 bases from J, leaving 12 bases between. CDR1 is MNHEY and CDR2 is SVGAGI in the germline V gene. The CDR3 DNA reads as TGTGCCAGCAGGGACGGAAGGGGCTCCTACAATGAGCAGTTCTTC. It translates to CASRDGRGSYNEQFF.

This clone has a handful of counts. J is TRBJ1-2 and V is TRBV11-2; 9 bases fit TRBD1. Unmatched junction bases numbered 7, after V lost 6 bases and J lost 8 bases. The CDR3 runs 13 residues. CDR1 is SGHAT, CDR2 FQNNGV, per germline. DNA for the CDR3: TGTGCCAGCAGATCCGGGACAGGGACCGGCTACACCTTC. As protein: CASRSGTGTGYTF. Drawing the rest from reference TRBV11-2 and TRBJ1-2, the complete variable domain is EAGVAQSPRYKIIEKRQSVAFWCNPISGHATLYWYQQILGQGPKLLIQFQNNGVVDDSQLPKDRFSAERLKGVDSTLKIQPAKLEDSAVYLCASRSGTGTGYTFGSGTRLTVV.

Worth noting for this clone: The junction and the germline gene differ at one end; a read error may be behind it. The V and J genes are TRBV6-1 and TRBJ2-1; weak D call: TRBD2 (7 bases). Germline V lookup: CDR1 MNHNS, CDR2 SASEGT. This CDR3 is 15 amino acids long. Here the CDR3 reads CASREGGGSTPELFF. The CDR3 region has the DNA TGTGCCAGCAGAGAAGGGGGGGGGTCGACACCGGAACTGTTCTTC.

This sequence joins TRBV4-3 and TRBJ1-4, with D possibly matching TRBD1 (6 bases). Trimming cost V 0 bases and J 7 bases, with 21 bases left between them. This CDR3 contains 18 residues. Germline CDR1 LGHNA, CDR2 YSLEER. This CDR3 is CASSQDEVPARGVEKLFF. CDR3 nucleotides: TGCGCCAGCAGCCAAGATGAGGTTCCGGCCAGGGGTGTTGAAAAACTGTTTTTT.

This clone came up a few times. V and J are TRBV4-2 and TRBJ1-2; D is perhaps TRBD1 (6 bases). V was pared by 1 base and J by 3 bases, with 9 bases between. The germline gives CDR1 LGHNA, CDR2 YNFKEQ. The CDR3 spans 14 residues. The CDR3 loop reads CASSQAGVDYGYTF. CDR3 DNA: TGTGCCAGCAGCCAAGCAGGGGTAGACTATGGCTACACCTTC.

The gene calls are TRBV5-6 and TRBJ1-5; D uncertain. CDR1 and CDR2 (germline): SGHDT, YYEEEE. Deletions cut 3 bases from V and 5 bases from J, with 12 bases between. The CDR3 runs to 14 residues. CDR3 coding DNA: TGTGCCAGCAGCTCGTCGACATCGCATCAGCCCCAGCATTTT. Residues: CASSSSTSHQPQHF.

This clone was detected only once. The chain couples TRBV4-1 to TRBJ1-1; D is undetermined. The CDR3 covers 15 residues. V lost 1 base, J lost 1 base, and 10 bases lay in between. Germline CDR1 is MGHRA and CDR2 is YSYEKL. The DNA of the CDR3 is TGCGCCAGCAGCCAAGTAAGAATAGAGAACACTGAAGCTTTCTTT. This sequence encodes CASSQVRIENTEAFF.

The rearrangement uses TRBV7-9 and TRBJ2-7, with TRBD2 matching over 9 bases. J gave up 7 bases and V 5 bases, and 6 bases lay outside the gene matches. Germline CDR1 reads SEHNR; CDR2 reads FQNEAQ (reference sequence). The CDR3 has 13 residues. DNA of the CDR3: TGTGCCAGCAGCCACGGACTAGCGCAGGAGCAGTACTTC. This translates into CASSHGLAQEQYF.